This T cell receptor (beta chain) derives from a study of OX40 agonist ivuxolimab in advanced cancers. Study information: Partial responses occurred in Three dose-escalation patients, one with hepatocellular carcinoma and two with cutaneous melanoma. Study findings and constraints: Relative to CD4+, CD8+ T cells held more expanded clones on average. Nonresponders included some who also had low normalized T-cell clonal expansion. The specificity for antigen of the expanded peripheral T cells was not determined.

The CDR3 is 15 amino acids. V lost 5 bases and J 6 bases, leaving 19 bases between the germline ends. From germline, CDR1 is ENHRY and CDR2 SYGVKD. In regard to this clone: Antigen: not known.

Some clones are missing from TCRdb's copy, which holds only in-frame ones; the method was immunoSEQ multiplex PCR. The sample contains tens of thousands of clones, under 85% of which appear only once. Sequencing used CD4+ or CD8+ T cells sorted from blood, obtained in a trial of the OX40 agonist ivuxolimab. This TCR was sampled from an adult with an advanced solid tumor such as melanoma, head and neck, liver or kidney cancer. This chain uses TRBV10-3 with TRBJ1-2, with D perhaps matching TRBD1 (6 bases). The CDR3 nucleotides are TGTGCCATCAGTCCCTCAGGGGCAGGAAGGAATGGCTACACCTTC. It codes for CAISPSGAGRNGYTF.